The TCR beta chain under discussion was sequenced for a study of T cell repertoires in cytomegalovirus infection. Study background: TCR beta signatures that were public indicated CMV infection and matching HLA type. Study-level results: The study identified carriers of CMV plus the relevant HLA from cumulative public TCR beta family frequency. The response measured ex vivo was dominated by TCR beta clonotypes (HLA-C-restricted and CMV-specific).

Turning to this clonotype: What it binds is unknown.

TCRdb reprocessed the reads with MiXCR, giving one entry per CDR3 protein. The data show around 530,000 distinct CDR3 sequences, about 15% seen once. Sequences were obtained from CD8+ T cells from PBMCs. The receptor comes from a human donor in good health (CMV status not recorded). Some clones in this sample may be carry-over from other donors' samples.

The CDR3 loop reads CASSLASTGGIQYF. CDR3 coding DNA: TGTGCCAGCAGCTTAGCGTCCACAGGTGGCATTCAGTACTTC. The chain uses TRBV13 and TRBJ2-4; tentative D call: TRBD1 (5 bases). This CDR3 spans 14 amino acids. Germline CDR1 PRHDT, CDR2 FYEKMQ (reference sequence). V was trimmed by 1 base and J by 9 bases, leaving 13 bases between them.